This entry is about one T cell receptor (beta chain). Antigen specificity is unknown. The sample carries other DNA sequences with the same CDR3. The data originate from a study of graft-versus-host responses after intestinal transplantation. Overall study context: Each transplant was multivisceral, liver-intestinal, or isolated intestinal. Every recipient had anti-thymocyte globulin induction and 2 to 3 years of tacrolimus plus steroids. The study's findings and limits: Marrow from the recipient contained GvH clones, some of which had appeared first in ileum or blood. With peak circulating GvH clone levels came an association with early post-transplant HvG declines.

TCRdb's copy holds only in-frame clones and misses some; the assay was immunoSEQ multiplex PCR. The table includes some 70,000 clones, 80% to 95% detected once. The clonotype comes from a human patient who received an intestinal transplant, so some T cells may come from the graft donor. The material sequenced was bone marrow, taken less than 750 days after intestinal transplantation.

CDR3 nucleotide sequence: TGTGCCAGCAGCTTGGTTAGCGGGGGGGCCTACGAGCAGTACTTC. It codes for CASSLVSGGAYEQYF. The chain recombines TRBV5-4 with TRBJ2-7; 11 bases are shared with TRBD2. Trimming removed 0 bases from V and 2 bases from J; junction bases left unmatched: 1. Germline CDR1 is SGHNT and CDR2 is YYREEE (reference sequence). The CDR3 is made up of 15 amino acids.